The rows below give T cell receptor beta chains drawn from one sample of a study of glioma-infiltrating T cells. TCRdb re-analysed the multiplex PCR reads in MiXCR, keeping a single row per CDR3 protein. The sample consists of roughly 190,000 distinct CDR3 sequences, approximately 30% of them appearing once. The sample comprised glioma tissue, nonneoplastic brain tissue, or PBMCs (not recorded which). The receptor source for this set is a human donor with low-grade glioma or glioblastoma, undergoing nonglioma brain surgery, or in good health (not recorded which). Both conserved end residues are part of each CDR3. Each record gives: J gene, D gene, clone size, V gene, CDR3 DNA, CDR3 protein. D genes are given only for firm matches. Not every row has a clone size; where given, it reads once, few, many or a size class.

j_call: TRBJ2-3; d_call: TRBD2; clone_size: .; v_call: TRBV15; cdr3_nt: TGTGCCACCAGCAGAGATGGGGAAGCGGGAGGGCCGGGTACGCAGTATTTT; cdr3_aa: CATSRDGEAGGPGTQYF
j_call: TRBJ2-3; d_call: .; clone_size: many; v_call: TRBV7-2; cdr3_nt: TGTGCCAGCAGCTTAGCGTTAGCGGGCACAGATACGCAGTATTTT; cdr3_aa: CASSLALAGTDTQYF
j_call: TRBJ1-3; d_call: .; clone_size: few; v_call: TRBV4-1; cdr3_nt: TGCGCCAGCAGCCAAGATCAGGGGAGCGGAAACACCATATATTTT; cdr3_aa: CASSQDQGSGNTIYF
j_call: TRBJ1-1; d_call: .; clone_size: .; v_call: TRBV7-2; cdr3_nt: TGTGCCAGCAGCTTAGAGGGGGTGGTCAGGAACACTGAAGCTTTCTTT; cdr3_aa: CASSLEGVVRNTEAFF
j_call: TRBJ2-1; d_call: .; clone_size: .; v_call: TRBV2; cdr3_nt: TGTGCCAGTCACAGGGAAGTTGATTCCTACAATGAGCAGTTCTTC; cdr3_aa: CASHREVDSYNEQFF
j_call: TRBJ2-3; d_call: .; clone_size: many; v_call: TRBV5-4; cdr3_nt: TGTGCCAGCAGCTTGTTCTCGAGGGGAGCTACGACAGATACGCAGTATTTT; cdr3_aa: CASSLFSRGATTDTQYF
j_call: TRBJ2-1; d_call: TRBD1; clone_size: many; v_call: TRBV6-1; cdr3_nt: TGTGCCAGCAGTGGAGACGGACAGGGGAGGCCTGAGCAGTTCTTC; cdr3_aa: CASSGDGQGRPEQFF
j_call: TRBJ1-1; d_call: TRBD1; clone_size: .; v_call: TRBV30; cdr3_nt: TGTGCCTGGAGTACACCCGGGACAGCCCAGGGCACTGAAGCTTTCTTT; cdr3_aa: CAWSTPGTAQGTEAFF
j_call: TRBJ2-1; d_call: TRBD2; clone_size: .; v_call: TRBV3-1; cdr3_nt: TGCGCCAGCAGCCAAGGAAGCGGGAGAGAGGTTAGTAATGAGCAGTTCTTC; cdr3_aa: CASSQGSGREVSNEQFF
j_call: TRBJ1-1; d_call: .; clone_size: many; v_call: TRBV18; cdr3_nt: TGTGCCAGCTCCCAAGACCTGGACAGTGAAGCTTTCTTT; cdr3_aa: CASSQDLDSEAFF
j_call: TRBJ2-5; d_call: .; clone_size: many; v_call: TRBV7-2; cdr3_nt: TGTGCCAGCAGCTTAGTCCCGGGATCTATCCAAGAGACCCAGTACTTC; cdr3_aa: CASSLVPGSIQETQYF
j_call: TRBJ1-4; d_call: .; clone_size: many; v_call: TRBV7-9; cdr3_nt: TGTGCCAGCAGCTTAGCGCTCGGACAGTCTAATGAAAAACTGTTTTTT; cdr3_aa: CASSLALGQSNEKLFF
j_call: TRBJ2-5; d_call: .; clone_size: many; v_call: TRBV28; cdr3_nt: TGTGCCAGCAGAAAAGGGGCCCAAGAGACCCAGTACTTC; cdr3_aa: CASRKGAQETQYF
j_call: TRBJ2-7; d_call: .; clone_size: many; v_call: TRBV6-6; cdr3_nt: TGTGCCAGCAGTTACTCGGGTCAGGGGAACACCTACGAGCAGTACTTC; cdr3_aa: CASSYSGQGNTYEQYF
j_call: TRBJ1-1; d_call: .; clone_size: many; v_call: TRBV12-3/TRBV12-4; cdr3_nt: TGTGCCAGCAGTATGGGGACTGGCACTGAAGCTTTCTTT; cdr3_aa: CASSMGTGTEAFF
j_call: TRBJ2-1; d_call: .; clone_size: many; v_call: TRBV12-3/TRBV12-4; cdr3_nt: TGTGCCAGCATTCGGTCCAATGAGCAGTTCTTC; cdr3_aa: CASIRSNEQFF
j_call: TRBJ1-1; d_call: .; clone_size: .; v_call: TRBV27; cdr3_nt: TGTGCCAGCAGCCAACCGACCCAGACAGGTACGGACACTGAAGCTTTCTTT; cdr3_aa: CASSQPTQTGTDTEAFF
j_call: TRBJ1-5; d_call: .; clone_size: many; v_call: TRBV7-6; cdr3_nt: TGTGCCAGCAGCTTAGGCCCCCAATCAAGCAATCAGCCCCAGCATTTT; cdr3_aa: CASSLGPQSSNQPQHF
j_call: TRBJ2-7; d_call: TRBD2; clone_size: many; v_call: TRBV6-6; cdr3_nt: TGTGCCAGCAGTTACTCGACTGGACTAGCCTACGAGCAGTACTTC; cdr3_aa: CASSYSTGLAYEQYF
j_call: TRBJ2-1; d_call: TRBD2; clone_size: .; v_call: TRBV7-2; cdr3_nt: TGTGCCAGCAGCTCCTCTAGCGGGAGCGACTGGGAGGAGCAGTTCTTC; cdr3_aa: CASSSSSGSDWEEQFF
j_call: TRBJ2-7; d_call: TRBD2; clone_size: many; v_call: TRBV3-1; cdr3_nt: TGTGCCAGCAGCCAAGCGGCTAGCGGGAGAGTATACGAGCAGTACTTC; cdr3_aa: CASSQAASGRVYEQYF
j_call: TRBJ2-7; d_call: TRBD1; clone_size: .; v_call: TRBV6-6; cdr3_nt: TGTGCCCGCAGCTACTCCCTCCCCGGGACAGGGGGCGCCGGGCAGTACTTC; cdr3_aa: CARSYSLPGTGGAGQYF
j_call: TRBJ2-1; d_call: TRBD2; clone_size: many; v_call: TRBV19; cdr3_nt: TGTGCCAGTCTCTCAGCTGGGACTAGCGGGAGCTCCTACAATGAGCAGTTCTTC; cdr3_aa: CASLSAGTSGSSYNEQFF
j_call: TRBJ2-3; d_call: .; clone_size: many; v_call: TRBV27; cdr3_nt: TGTGCCAGCAGTTTATTTCTGACAAGAGGGGTCCGAGATACGCAGTATTTT; cdr3_aa: CASSLFLTRGVRDTQYF
j_call: TRBJ2-5; d_call: .; clone_size: many; v_call: TRBV18; cdr3_nt: TGTGCCAGCTCACCACAACGACCGGGACTAGAGACCCAGTACTTC; cdr3_aa: CASSPQRPGLETQYF
j_call: TRBJ2-3; d_call: TRBD2; clone_size: .; v_call: TRBV4-1; cdr3_nt: TGCGCCAGCAGCCAGGGACTAGAGGGAGGGACAGATACGCAGTATTTT; cdr3_aa: CASSQGLEGGTDTQYF
j_call: TRBJ2-7; d_call: TRBD1; clone_size: few; v_call: TRBV11-2; cdr3_nt: TGTGCCAGCAGCTTAGATCCAAGGGACAGGGGGGTTCGTTACGAGCAGTACTTC; cdr3_aa: CASSLDPRDRGVRYEQYF
j_call: TRBJ1-1; d_call: .; clone_size: many; v_call: TRBV29-1; cdr3_nt: TGCAGCGTTGAAGCCGCAGTGGGGAGCACTGAAGCTTTCTTT; cdr3_aa: CSVEAAVGSTEAFF
j_call: TRBJ2-7; d_call: .; clone_size: .; v_call: TRBV5-1; cdr3_nt: TGCGCCAGCAGCTCGGGGCCAGGGGACCACGAGCAGTACTTC; cdr3_aa: CASSSGPGDHEQYF
j_call: TRBJ2-7; d_call: TRBD1; clone_size: many; v_call: TRBV25-1; cdr3_nt: TGTGCCAGCAGTTCCACAGGGGGCTACGAGCAGTACTTC; cdr3_aa: CASSSTGGYEQYF
j_call: TRBJ2-5; d_call: .; clone_size: many; v_call: TRBV7-2; cdr3_nt: TGTGCCAGCAGCCCCCGCCCCCCAGGGACTCAAGAGACCCAGTACTTC; cdr3_aa: CASSPRPPGTQETQYF
j_call: TRBJ2-7; d_call: .; clone_size: few; v_call: TRBV11-2; cdr3_nt: TGTGCCAGCACCCCCCAAACCGAGCAGTACTTC; cdr3_aa: CASTPQTEQYF
j_call: TRBJ1-1; d_call: .; clone_size: many; v_call: TRBV20-1; cdr3_nt: TGCAGTATCCCTCGAGCCGCAGGCACTGAAGCTTTCTTT; cdr3_aa: CSIPRAAGTEAFF
j_call: TRBJ2-7; d_call: .; clone_size: .; v_call: TRBV20-1; cdr3_nt: TGCAGTGCTAGGACCGGGTACGAGCAGTACTTC; cdr3_aa: CSARTGYEQYF
j_call: TRBJ2-7; d_call: .; clone_size: many; v_call: TRBV20-1; cdr3_nt: TGCAGTGCTAGAGCTAACTCCTACGAGCAGTACTTC; cdr3_aa: CSARANSYEQYF
j_call: TRBJ2-7; d_call: TRBD2; clone_size: many; v_call: TRBV20-1; cdr3_nt: TGCAGTGCTGGCCCCCCCGGGACTAGCAACGAGCAGTACTTC; cdr3_aa: CSAGPPGTSNEQYF
j_call: TRBJ2-1; d_call: .; clone_size: many; v_call: TRBV7-9; cdr3_nt: TGTGCCAGCAGCTTAGAGTTCGGGGAGAGAGTCTACAATGAGCAGTTCTTC; cdr3_aa: CASSLEFGERVYNEQFF
j_call: TRBJ2-3; d_call: .; clone_size: .; v_call: TRBV20-1; cdr3_nt: TGCAATGCCCTTGAGGGAAGCACAGATGCGCAGTATTTT; cdr3_aa: CNALEGSTDAQYF
j_call: TRBJ2-2; d_call: TRBD2; clone_size: .; v_call: TRBV4-1; cdr3_nt: TGCGCCAGCAGCCGGGGCTCTAGCGGGAGTTCTGGAAGCGGGGAGCTGTTTTTT; cdr3_aa: CASSRGSSGSSGSGELFF
j_call: TRBJ2-7; d_call: .; clone_size: few; v_call: TRBV29-1; cdr3_nt: TGCAGCGTAGCGGACAGTCCAGGCGACGAGCAGTACTTC; cdr3_aa: CSVADSPGDEQYF
j_call: TRBJ1-2; d_call: .; clone_size: many; v_call: TRBV27; cdr3_nt: TGTGCCAGCAGAAACCGGGACAACTTAAGGAAGGTATTC; cdr3_aa: CASRNRDNLRKVF
j_call: TRBJ2-7; d_call: .; clone_size: many; v_call: TRBV28; cdr3_nt: TGTGCCAGCAGTACCCTCTCCGGGCCAGGATCTTACGAGCAGTACTTC; cdr3_aa: CASSTLSGPGSYEQYF
j_call: TRBJ2-3; d_call: .; clone_size: many; v_call: TRBV4-3; cdr3_nt: TGCGCCAGCAGCCAAGATAGCCAGGGAGCAGATACGCAGTATTTT; cdr3_aa: CASSQDSQGADTQYF
j_call: TRBJ2-3; d_call: .; clone_size: many; v_call: TRBV7-2; cdr3_nt: TGTGCCAGCAGCTCCCTCGGGATGTCAGATACGCAGTATTTT; cdr3_aa: CASSSLGMSDTQYF
j_call: TRBJ2-1; d_call: .; clone_size: .; v_call: TRBV6-1; cdr3_nt: TGTGCCAGCAGCGATACTAGAGATGAGCAGTTCTTC; cdr3_aa: CASSDTRDEQFF
j_call: TRBJ1-2; d_call: .; clone_size: many; v_call: TRBV6-2/TRBV6-3; cdr3_nt: TGTGCCAGCAGTTACCCGACACTGAGAGGGAACTATGGCTACACCTTC; cdr3_aa: CASSYPTLRGNYGYTF
j_call: TRBJ1-5; d_call: .; clone_size: many; v_call: TRBV28; cdr3_nt: TGTGCCAGCACCCGAGCCGGGGACCGGAGAAATCAGCCCCAGCATTTT; cdr3_aa: CASTRAGDRRNQPQHF
j_call: TRBJ2-3; d_call: .; clone_size: .; v_call: TRBV27; cdr3_nt: TGTGCCACTCGTCCAGCGGGCTCCACAGAGACCCAGTATTTT; cdr3_aa: CATRPAGSTETQYF
j_call: TRBJ2-1; d_call: TRBD1; clone_size: .; v_call: TRBV6-2/TRBV6-3; cdr3_nt: TGTGCCAGCGGTTCCCGAAGGGGGCTTGGGATTTACAATGAGCAGCTCTTC; cdr3_aa: CASGSRRGLGIYNEQLF
j_call: TRBJ1-1; d_call: .; clone_size: many; v_call: TRBV11-2; cdr3_nt: TGTGCCAGCAGCGCAAGATTGGACGACACTGAAGCTTTCTTT; cdr3_aa: CASSARLDDTEAFF
j_call: TRBJ2-7; d_call: .; clone_size: many; v_call: TRBV6-1; cdr3_nt: TGTGCCAGCAGAACGGCCATCGTCAGCTCCTACGAGCAGTACTTC; cdr3_aa: CASRTAIVSSYEQYF
j_call: TRBJ2-4; d_call: TRBD1; clone_size: .; v_call: TRBV27; cdr3_nt: TGTGCCAGCAGTTACTACAGGGGGTACATTCAGTACTTC; cdr3_aa: CASSYYRGYIQYF
j_call: TRBJ1-2; d_call: .; clone_size: many; v_call: TRBV6-2/TRBV6-3; cdr3_nt: TGTGCCAGCAGTCAATCAGCGGGCTACACCTTC; cdr3_aa: CASSQSAGYTF
j_call: TRBJ2-7; d_call: .; clone_size: few; v_call: TRBV12-3/TRBV12-4; cdr3_nt: TGTGCCAGCAGTTTCTGGACAGACGAGCAGTACTTC; cdr3_aa: CASSFWTDEQYF
j_call: TRBJ2-3; d_call: .; clone_size: many; v_call: TRBV19; cdr3_nt: TGTGCCAGTCAACCAGCGGGTCACACAGATACGCAGTATTTT; cdr3_aa: CASQPAGHTDTQYF
j_call: TRBJ1-3; d_call: TRBD1; clone_size: few; v_call: TRBV19; cdr3_nt: TGTGCCACCGAGACAGGGTCGTCTGGAAACACCATATATTTT; cdr3_aa: CATETGSSGNTIYF
j_call: TRBJ2-1; d_call: .; clone_size: many; v_call: TRBV6-2/TRBV6-3; cdr3_nt: TGTGCCAGCAGTTACAGACTCGTAGACCAGTTCTTC; cdr3_aa: CASSYRLVDQFF
j_call: TRBJ2-1; d_call: TRBD2; clone_size: .; v_call: TRBV4-2; cdr3_nt: TGTGCCAGCCCACTAGCGCCCTACAATGAGCAGTTCTTC; cdr3_aa: CASPLAPYNEQFF